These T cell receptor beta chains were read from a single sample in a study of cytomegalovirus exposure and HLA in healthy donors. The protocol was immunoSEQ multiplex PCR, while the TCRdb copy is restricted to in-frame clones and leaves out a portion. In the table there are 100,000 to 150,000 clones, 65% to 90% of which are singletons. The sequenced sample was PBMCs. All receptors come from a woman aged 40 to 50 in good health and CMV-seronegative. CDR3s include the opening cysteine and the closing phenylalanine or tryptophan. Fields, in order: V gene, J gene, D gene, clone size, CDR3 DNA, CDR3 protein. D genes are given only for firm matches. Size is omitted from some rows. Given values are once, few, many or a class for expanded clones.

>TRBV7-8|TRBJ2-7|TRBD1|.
TGTGCCGGCAGTGGGGGGACAGGGTCCCACGAGCAGTACTTC
CAGSGGTGSHEQYF
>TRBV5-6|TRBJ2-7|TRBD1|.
TGTGCCAGCAGCTTCGGGGACAGCTCCTACGAGCAGTACTTC
CASSFGDSSYEQYF
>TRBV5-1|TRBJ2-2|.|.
TGCGCCAGCAGCGCCGCGGGGAACACCGGGGAGCTGTTTTTT
CASSAAGNTGELFF
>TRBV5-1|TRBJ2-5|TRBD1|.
TGCGCCAGCAGCTTGGCCCCGGGACAGGATTACGAGACCCAGTACTTC
CASSLAPGQDYETQYF
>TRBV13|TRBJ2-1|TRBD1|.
TGTGCCAGCAGAGACAGGGGAAGCTACAATGAGCAGTTCTTC
CASRDRGSYNEQFF
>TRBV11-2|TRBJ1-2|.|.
TGTGCCAGCAGCTTAACAGGGACTAGCTACACCTTC
CASSLTGTSYTF
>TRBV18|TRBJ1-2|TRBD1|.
TGTGCCAGCTCACCAAACAGGGGGCTATCGGAAGGCTATGGCTACACCTTC
CASSPNRGLSEGYGYTF
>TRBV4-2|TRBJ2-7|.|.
TGTGCCAGCAGCGGACAGCAATACGAGCAGTACTTC
CASSGQQYEQYF
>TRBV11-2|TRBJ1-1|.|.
TGTGCCAGCAGCTACACTACAGGGAACACTGAAGCTTTCTTT
CASSYTTGNTEAFF
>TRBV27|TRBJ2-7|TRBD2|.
TGTGCCAGCAGTACGTCATCGGGACTAGCCTACGAGCAGTACTTC
CASSTSSGLAYEQYF
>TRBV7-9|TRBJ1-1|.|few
TGTGCCAGCAGCTTAGCGGTACAGAACACTGAAGCTTTCTTT
CASSLAVQNTEAFF
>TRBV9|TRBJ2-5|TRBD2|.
TGTGCCAGCAGCGTAGCCCTAGCGGGGGGCCGAGAGACCCAGTACTTC
CASSVALAGGRETQYF